The 6 T cell receptor beta chains listed next were all sequenced from one sample in a study of cytomegalovirus exposure and HLA in healthy donors. PCR used 60 Vbeta primers and 13 Jbeta primers. Some clones are missing from TCRdb's copy, which holds only in-frame ones; the method was immunoSEQ multiplex PCR. The sample contains 100,000 to 150,000 clones, roughly 71% of which appear only once. The sequenced sample was PBMCs. The receptors come from a woman aged 45-65 years in good health and CMV-seropositive.

J is TRBJ1-5 and V is TRBV19; 7 bases agree with TRBD1. The V and J ends lost 6 bases and 4 bases, in that order; junction bases with no gene match: 6. CDR3 size: 14 residues. The germline CDR1 and CDR2 sequences are LNHDA and SQIVND (reference sequence). CDR3 in amino acids: CASRPTGSNQPQHF. CDR3 sequence (DNA): TGTGCCAGTAGACCGACAGGGTCGAATCAGCCCCAGCATTTT.

The chain is built from TRBV29-1 and TRBJ2-3; the match to TRBD2 covers 11 bases. Per the germline V gene, CDR1 is SQVTM and CDR2 is ANQGSEA. This CDR3 comprises 16 residues. V trimming: 3 bases; J trimming: 0 bases; junction bases outside the gene matches: 5. CDR3 bases: TGCAGCGTTGACGAACGACTAGCGGGAAGCACAGATACGCAGTATTTT. Amino acid sequence: CSVDERLAGSTDTQYF.

Concerning this clone: The sample carries other DNA sequences with the same CDR3. The V call is TRBV5-6, the J call TRBJ2-7, with TRBD2 identical over 8 bases. The CDR3 runs 15 residues. In germline, CDR1 is SGHDT, CDR2 YYEEEE. J was trimmed by 2 bases and V by 0 bases; bases with no gene match: 4. Here the CDR3 DNA reads TGTGCCAGCAGCTTGGAAAGCGGGGGCACCTACGAGCAGTACTTC. Translating it yields CASSLESGGTYEQYF.

This clone was observed a single time. The DNA for the CDR3 is TGCAGCGTTGGCGGGTTTGGCACTGAAGCTTTCTTT. Translating gives CSVGGFGTEAFF. This chain uses TRBV29-1 with TRBJ1-1; no reliable D call. The CDR3 is 12 amino acids. V dropped 4 bases and J dropped 4 bases, with 10 bases sitting between them. Germline V lookup: CDR1 SQVTM, CDR2 ANQGSEA.

The table lists this clone with a few counts. The chain employs TRBV14 and TRBJ1-2, with TRBD1 as a possible D gene (5 bases). The CDR3 totals 13 residues. V lost 2 bases and J lost 8, with 12 bases in between. Germline V gene data show CDR1 as SGHDN and CDR2 as FVKESK. The DNA of the CDR3 is TGTGCCAGCAGCCAATCCGCTAGGGGAGGCTACACCTTC. It specifies CASSQSARGGYTF.

In this sample, this clone turned up a few times. CDR3 amino acids: CASSQPGLGSFEQYF. The CDR3 DNA follows: TGTGCCAGCAGTCAACCGGGACTAGGCAGTTTCGAGCAGTACTTC. The V and J genes are TRBV6-5 and TRBJ2-5; 8 bases are a match to TRBD2. The end of the DNA is better explained by TRBJ2-7, so the J call may be wrong. This CDR3 is 15 amino acids long. Germline assignment: CDR1 MNHEY and CDR2 SVGAGI.